These 24 T cell receptor beta chains share one sample of origin, sequenced in a study of response to subunit inactivated influenza vaccine. A single record per CDR3 protein comes from TCRdb applying MiXCR to the RT-PCR reads. The sample lists about 700,000 distinct CDR3 sequences; 14% were seen once. The material was PBMCs from blood, obtained 14 to 15 days before vaccination. The receptor source for this set is a man between 50 and 59 years old who received an inactivated influenza vaccine.

This clonotype has more than one count but fewer than ten. This chain connects TRBV6-2 or TRBV6-3 to TRBJ2-3; D not resolved. CDR1 and CDR2 from the germline V gene are MNHEY and SVGEGT. Trimming took off 6 bases at V and 1 base at J, with 17 bases between the two ends. This CDR3 contains 16 residues. The CDR3 DNA sequence: TGTGCCAGCAGCTGGTCCAGATTCCGGGGCACAGATACGCAGTATTTT. It specifies CASSWSRFRGTDTQYF.

The V call is TRBV10-3, the J call TRBJ2-3, with D perhaps TRBD1 (6 bases). Germline CDR1 and CDR2: ENHRY and SYGVKD. The CDR3 spans 15 residues. The ends were cut back, 2 bases at V and 2 bases at J, with 11 bases in the middle. In DNA form, the CDR3 reads TGTGCCATCAGTGAGCCGGGACACGCCACAGATACGCAGTATTTT. Translation gives CAISEPGHATDTQYF.

This clonotype appeared a few times. The CDR3 reads CSARRGNEKLFF. CDR3 nucleotide sequence: TGCAGTGCTAGGAGGGGGAACGAAAAACTGTTTTTT. The V gene is TRBV20-1, the J gene TRBJ1-4; TRBD1 is a possible D gene (6 bases). With 3 bases removed from V and 8 bases from J, the gap between germline ends came to 10 bases. The CDR3 consists of 12 residues. Germline-derived CDR1 and CDR2 are DFQATT and SNEGSKA (reference sequence).

This chain links TRBV9 with TRBJ2-7; TRBD2 agrees at 10 bases. V shed 3 bases and J 6 bases; nucleotides not matched to a gene: 15. Germline V lookup: CDR1 SGDLS, CDR2 YYNGEE. CDR3 size: 17 residues. CDR3: CASSEGPGTSAPSEQYF. The DNA of the CDR3 is TGTGCCAGCAGCGAGGGCCCCGGGACTAGCGCCCCCAGCGAGCAGTACTTC.

In its sample, this clonotype was seen a few times. The chain joins TRBV4-1 to TRBJ2-1; D unclear. V lost 3 bases, J lost 6 bases, and 6 bases lay in between. CDR1 MGHRA and CDR2 YSYEKL come from the germline V gene. The length of the CDR3 is 12 residues. The CDR3 DNA is TGCGCCAGCAGCCAGGCGTCCAATGAGCAGTTCTTC. This gives the protein CASSQASNEQFF.

This clonotype was seen more than once but under ten times. The V and J genes are TRBV30 and TRBJ2-2; tentatively, D is TRBD1 (5 bases). This CDR3 has 12 residues. Germline V gene lookup returns CDR1 GTSNPN and CDR2 SVGIG (reference sequence). V dropped 3 bases and J dropped 5 bases, with 7 bases sitting between them. The CDR3 bases are TGTGCCTGGAGCCGACAGACCGGGGAGCTGTTTTTT. Translating it yields CAWSRQTGELFF.

This clonotype was observed at least ten times. The J gene is TRBJ1-2, the V gene TRBV6-1; D gene ambiguous. V was clipped by 6 bases and J by 8 bases, with 16 bases between them. CDR3 length equals 13 residues. The germline CDR1 and CDR2 sequences are MNHNS and SASEGT. CDR3 amino acids: CASSPTPMFGYTF. The CDR3 nucleotides are TGTGCCAGCAGCCCCACCCCGATGTTCGGCTACACCTTC.

This clonotype was seen a few times. The V and J genes are TRBV29-1 and TRBJ2-5; D not certain. The CDR3 is made up of 10 amino acids. Germline CDR1 reads SQVTM; CDR2 reads ANQGSEA. Trimming left V 4 bases short and J 4 bases short, with 4 bases between. The DNA of the CDR3 is TGCAGCGTTGGATCAGAGACCCAGTACTTC. Translating gives CSVGSETQYF. The entire variable domain, with the rest obtained from reference TRBV29-1 and TRBJ2-5, is as follows: SAVISQKPSRDICQRGTSLTIQCQVDSQVTMMFWYRQQPGQSLTLIATANQGSEATYESGFVIDKFPISRPNLTFSTLTVSNMSPEDSSIYLCSVGSETQYFGPGTRLLVL.

The rearrangement joins TRBV12-3 or TRBV12-4 to TRBJ2-2, with D hard to call. Trimming removed 2 bases from V and 6 bases from J, with 10 bases in between. This CDR3 has 14 residues. This chain's CDR3 is CASSLRRPPGELFF. The DNA for the CDR3 is TGTGCCAGCAGTTTACGTAGGCCCCCCGGGGAGCTGTTTTTT.

Many counts were recorded for this clonotype. This chain uses TRBV7-9 with TRBJ2-7; 8 bases map to TRBD1. J lost 9 bases, V lost 5 bases, and 6 bases had no gene match. This CDR3 has 12 amino acids. Germline V gene lookup returns CDR1 SEHNR and CDR2 FQNEAQ (reference sequence). CDR3 in amino acids: CASSPGQGGQYF. For the CDR3, the DNA is TGTGCCAGCAGCCCCGGACAGGGAGGGCAGTACTTC.

This clonotype occurred many times. The chain has TRBV5-1 and TRBJ2-7; TRBD1 agrees at 9 bases. V shed 3 bases and J 7 bases; nucleotides not matched to a gene: 5. Germline V gives CDR1 SGHRS, CDR2 YFSETQ. The CDR3 contains 13 residues. CDR3 region: CASSSDRGAEQYF. CDR3 coding DNA: TGCGCCAGCAGCTCGGACAGGGGCGCAGAGCAGTACTTC.

This clonotype occurred many times. This CDR3 reads CASSFTGNTEAFF. DNA for the CDR3: TGTGCCAGCAGCTTCACGGGAAACACTGAAGCTTTCTTT. V gene TRBV12-3 or TRBV12-4 combines with J gene TRBJ1-1; D is unresolved. V lost 6 bases and J 2 bases, leaving 10 bases between the germline ends. The CDR3 runs to 13 residues.

This clonotype was counted a few times. DNA for the CDR3: TGTGCCAGCAGTTACCGGACTAGTTCTAGCGAGCAGTACTTC. Translating gives CASSYRTSSSEQYF. This chain uses TRBV12-3 or TRBV12-4 with TRBJ2-7; TRBD2 aligns across 7 bases. After removal of 4 bases from V and 6 bases from J, the junction contained 9 bases not matched to a gene. There are 14 residues in the CDR3.

J is TRBJ2-4 and V is TRBV5-1, with 14 positions matching TRBD2. V shed 3 bases, J shed 1 base, and the junction held 9 bases outside the gene matches. The CDR3 covers 19 residues. Germline V gene sequence: CDR1 SGHRS, CDR2 YFSETQ. This CDR3 reads CASSSSTSGGGTAKNIQYF. CDR3 in DNA: TGCGCCAGCAGCTCTTCGACTAGCGGGGGGGGTACGGCCAAAAACATTCAGTACTTC.

This clonotype was counted ten times or more. The chain is built from TRBV20-1 and TRBJ2-1; 13 positions match TRBD2. Germline assignment: CDR1 DFQATT and CDR2 SNEGSKA (reference sequence). This CDR3 has 13 residues. The V and J ends lost 3 bases and 10 bases, in that order; junction bases with no gene match: 3. The CDR3 sequence is CSASRTSGREQFF. The CDR3 region has the DNA TGCAGTGCTAGCCGGACTAGCGGGAGAGAGCAGTTCTTC.

V gene TRBV20-1 combines with J gene TRBJ2-2; D unresolved. This CDR3 is built from 13 residues. CDR1 is DFQATT, CDR2 SNEGSKA, per germline (reference sequence). The ends were cut back, 3 bases at V and 1 base at J, with 6 bases in the middle. CDR3 DNA sequence: TGCAGTGCTAGTTCAGAGAACACCGGGGAGCTGTTTTTT. Translation gives CSASSENTGELFF.

Only a few counts were recorded for this clonotype. Given a much more abundant clone one base away, this may be a read error. The V gene is TRBV5-1, the J gene TRBJ2-7, with 8 positions matching TRBD2. V lost 10 bases, J lost 6 bases, and 15 bases stayed unmatched. The CDR3 loop spans 14 amino acids. CDR1 and CDR2 from the germline V gene are SGHRS and YFSETQ. The CDR3 DNA is TGCGCCTGCCATGAAAGCGGGAGTCGGTCCGAGCAGTACTTC. Its protein product is CACHESGSRSEQYF.

This clonotype was observed at least ten times. The junction shows a germline mismatch at one end, possibly a read error. This chain uses TRBV5-1 with TRBJ2-5; D unresolved. This CDR3 comprises 12 residues. The germline V gene encodes CDR1 SGHRS and CDR2 YFSETQ. The CDR3 DNA reads TGTGCCAGCAGCTTAGATGGGGAGACCCAGTACTTC. Translation: CASSLDGETQYF.

This clonotype was seen a few times. The rearrangement joins TRBV7-2 to TRBJ2-5; D possibly corresponds to TRBD1 (6 bases). The CDR3 sequence is 16 residues long. In germline, CDR1 is SGHTA, CDR2 FQGNSA. V shed 0 bases and J shed 4 bases, with 15 bases lying between them. The CDR3 nucleotides read TGTGCCAGCAGCTTAGCCAGGACAGTAATCCGAGAGACCCAGTACTTC. Its translation: CASSLARTVIRETQYF.

With respect to this clonotype: A much larger clone differs by one base, so this may be a read error. The chain couples TRBV9 to TRBJ2-7; 7 bases are shared with TRBD2. V shed 4 bases, J shed 7 bases, and the junction held 14 bases outside the gene matches. Germline CDR1 and CDR2: SGDLS and YYNGEE. CDR3 length: 15 amino acids. The CDR3 spells CASSTSSGSKAEQYF. CDR3 sequence (DNA): TGTGCCAGCAGCACCAGTAGCGGGTCTAAGGCAGAGCAGTACTTC.

This clonotype was observed a few times. The chain recombines TRBV29-1 with TRBJ1-3; D is uncertain. Trimming pared 6 bases from V and 0 bases from J, leaving 12 bases between. Per germline, CDR1 SQVTM and CDR2 ANQGSEA. This CDR3 spans 14 amino acids. The DNA of the CDR3 is TGCAGCGTGTCAGAGGGTAGCTCTGGAAACACCATATATTTT. This codes for CSVSEGSSGNTIYF.

This clonotype appeared a single time. This could be a read error, since a much larger clone is one nucleotide away. The V call is TRBV12-3 or TRBV12-4, the J call TRBJ2-3, with D perhaps TRBD1 or TRBD2 (5 bases each). The CDR3 has 14 residues. CDR3 DNA: TGTGCCAGCCGGGACCAACCTAGCACAGATACGCAGTCTTTT. This codes for CASRDQPSTDTQSF.

This clonotype appeared a few times. J is TRBJ2-3 and V is TRBV3-1; 8 bases align to TRBD2. The CDR3 loop spans 14 amino acids. In germline, CDR1 is LGHDT, CDR2 YNNKEL (reference sequence). Trimming took 4 bases from V and 3 from J; bases not matched to a gene: 3. CDR3 DNA: TGTGCCAGCAGCCCGGGGGGGCCAACAGATACGCAGTATTTT. It encodes CASSPGGPTDTQYF.

The chain uses TRBV12-3 or TRBV12-4 and TRBJ2-1, with 9 bases fitting TRBD2. Losses at the gene ends were 0 bases for V and 6 bases for J; bases not matched to a gene: 6. CDR3 size: 16 residues. The CDR3 DNA is TGTGCCAGCAGTTTAGCGGGCGGGAGGGCCATCAATGAGCAGTTCTTC. Protein sequence: CASSLAGGRAINEQFF.